The rows below give T cell receptor beta chains drawn from one sample of a study of blood T cell repertoires in COVID-19. Assay used: immunoSEQ multiplex PCR; TCRdb lists only in-frame clones, some missing. This repertoire shows about 73,000 clones, over 75% found once; its top ten account for 3.5% to 5%. Sequenced input: peripheral blood. The receptor set was obtained from a woman aged 55 to 70 with acute or convalescent COVID-19. Each CDR3 is given with its conserved first and last residue. The size of a clone is reported for some rows only, either as once, few or many, or as a class for expanded clones.

CDR3aa	v_gene	abundance
CASLTRGMGNQPQHF	TRBV6-4	NA
CASSLYPGSGQPQHF	TRBV5-1	NA
CASSSQLSTDTQYF	TRBV19	NA
CATSIQGDTQYF	TRBV15	NA
CATQRLALAGDTQYF	TRBV5-1	NA
CASSSQTSTDTQYF	TRBV13	NA
CASHTGGYGYTF	TRBV19	NA
CASSEGLAGGPSSYNEQFF	TRBV6-1	NA
CASSRPDMSTEAFF	TRBV13	once
CASSQDLGTATLRHALYGYTF	TRBV14	NA
CASTHRRSSGNTIYF	TRBV19	few
CAWSAPWTYSNQPQHF	TRBV30	NA
CASSIEAGGRYGYTF	TRBV19	NA
CASSLGGTGDTEAFF	TRBV5-1	NA
CASTRDRGENTEAFF	TRBV2	few
CASSQRGTGALRDGYTF	TRBV14	NA
CASSTPTGYAEAFF	TRBV19	NA
CAWSSGAYNEQFF	TRBV30	NA
CASRGQGGFGYTF	TRBV6-4	NA
CASSPFRTDNEKLFF	TRBV11-2	NA
CASQGLGREKLFF	TRBV3-1/TRBV3-2	NA
CASSRETGEINSPLHF	TRBV18	NA
CASSIDRPPYEQYF	TRBV19	NA
CASSKPRWTSGGLAKNIQYF	TRBV21-1	NA
CASSRTSGSTNEQFF	TRBV7-3	NA
CASSQDVGVSGNTIYF	TRBV4-1	NA
CASSLAGNTGELFF	TRBV5-1	NA
CASSLISTEAFF	TRBV7-9	NA
CASSSDLGETQYF	TRBV7-9	NA
CASSLYGTVTDTQYF	TRBV27	NA
CASNRFSYEQYF	TRBV6-5	NA
CASSQSVTRGSYGYTF	TRBV3-1/TRBV3-2	NA
CAGTETGELFF	TRBV6-4	few
CAWRTRDRVNSPLHF	TRBV30	NA
CASSAGSGRAQGGEQYF	TRBV6-1	NA
CASSQEPTSTHATNEKLFF	TRBV4-1	NA
CASSLSQGARTDTQYF	TRBV27	NA
CASSLPLNSEQFF	TRBV25-1	NA
CASSFRVDQETQYF	TRBV7-3	NA
CASSQAGGLEEQYF	TRBV3-1/TRBV3-2	NA
CASSQGLSPGVAF	TRBV4-1	few
CASSLSTGDTEAFF	TRBV19	NA
CASSLSGGQGMNTEAFF	TRBV13	NA
CASSLRTGGTNEKLFF	TRBV4-1	NA
CASSLLSADTEAFF	TRBV7-9	NA
CASSLALGFQGLGETQYF	TRBV5-1	few
CASSPAETAGNTIYF	TRBV7-8	NA
CAWSPLRGYTF	TRBV30	NA
CASSRTTNSPLHF	TRBV28	NA
CASTSNQNQPQHF	TRBV6-5	NA
CSVATGVNQPQHF	TRBV29-1	NA
CASSVAGTGGTEAFF	TRBV9	once
CASSSGTGSETGELFF	TRBV5-1	NA
CATSLEGGSVNEQFF	TRBV15	NA
CASSKLGRISGNTIYF	TRBV21-1	NA
CATSSRKTYNEQFF	TRBV15	NA